This T cell receptor beta chain comes out of a study of blood T cell repertoires in COVID-19. Trimming took 4 bases from V and 3 from J; bases not matched to a gene: 4. Germline V gene sequence: CDR1 SGHTA, CDR2 FQGTGA. This CDR3 comprises 15 residues. Using immunoSEQ multiplex PCR, the repertoire was profiled, and TCRdb retains in-frame clones only, with some absent. The sample includes under 200,000 clones, about 85% of them seen just once. The TCR was taken from a woman aged 80 or over with acute or convalescent COVID-19. The V call is TRBV7-3, the J call TRBJ1-1, with TRBD1 matching 11 bases. Sequences were obtained from peripheral blood. Here the CDR3 reads CASSSGTGGYTEAFF. CDR3 bases: TGTGCCAGCAGCTCAGGGACAGGGGGTTACACTGAAGCTTTCTTT.